What follows are 10 T cell receptor beta chains derived from one specimen sequenced in a study of blood T cells in healthy people across ages. A J-beta primer mix and a sample-barcoded 5' primer were used in a second PCR of about 7 to 12 cycles. Via MiXCR, TCRdb re-called the 5' RACE reads, giving one row per CDR3 protein. The sample has about 780,000 distinct CDR3 sequences; 35% to 50% are singletons. Sample: blood. These receptors were collected from a man older than 75 in good health.

The rearrangement joins TRBV12-3 or TRBV12-4 to TRBJ1-6, with 9 bases aligning to TRBD1. V lost 5 bases to trimming and J lost 6 bases; unmatched junction nucleotides: 2. The CDR3 extends over 14 amino acids. The CDR3 region is CASSRGQGNSPLHF. The CDR3 DNA sequence: TGTGCCAGCAGTCGGGGACAGGGTAATTCACCCCTCCACTTT.

This clonotype occurred a few times. The chain employs TRBV3-1 and TRBJ2-3, with TRBD1 matching 8 bases. After removal of 3 bases from V and 4 bases from J, the junction contained 6 bases not matched to a gene. The CDR3 is made up of 15 amino acids. The germline gives CDR1 LGHDT, CDR2 YNNKEL (reference sequence). The CDR3 loop reads CASSHSDRAPDTQYF. The CDR3 DNA sequence: TGTGCCAGCAGCCATTCGGACAGGGCCCCAGATACGCAGTATTTT.

This chain joins TRBV5-1 and TRBJ2-5; 10 positions agree with TRBD2. The CDR3 extends over 17 amino acids. CDR1 SGHRS and CDR2 YFSETQ come from the germline V gene. The J segment lost 11 bases and the V segment lost 2 bases, leaving 18 bases of the junction unmatched. CDR3 sequence reads: CASSFSQASGRGNEQYF. CDR3 DNA: TGCGCCAGCAGCTTCTCCCAGGCTAGCGGGAGAGGCAATGAGCAGTACTTC.

As concerns this clonotype: Possible read error: a much larger clone is one base away. The chain couples TRBV29-1 to TRBJ2-5; the D gene is possibly TRBD2 (5 bases). Germline loops: CDR1 SQVTM, CDR2 ANQGSEA. V lost 5 bases, J lost 5 bases, and 15 bases lay in between. This CDR3 spans 13 amino acids. As DNA, the CDR3 is TGCAGCGTTTGGACCCCGTCGGGGGAGACCCAGTACTTC. The encoded protein is CSVWTPSGETQYF.

This clonotype was seen at least ten times. CDR3 sequence reads: CASSLHGSGYEQYF. The CDR3 DNA is TGTGCCAGCAGCTTACACGGGAGCGGGTACGAGCAGTACTTC. The chain is built from TRBV7-9 and TRBJ2-7; D is possibly TRBD2 (6 bases). Between the trimmed V and J ends, which lost 2 bases and 4 bases, there was a span of 12 bases. Germline lookup yields CDR1 SEHNR and CDR2 FQNEAQ (reference sequence). The CDR3 runs to 14 residues.

This chain joins TRBV12-3 or TRBV12-4 and TRBJ2-3; D remains ambiguous. The ends were cut back, 7 bases at V and 6 bases at J, with 17 bases in the middle. The CDR3 consists of 14 residues. Here the CDR3 DNA reads TGTGCCAGCACGTTGGCAGCCCCGTGGGATACGCAGTATTTT. Protein: CASTLAAPWDTQYF.

The genes are TRBV10-3 and TRBJ2-1; TRBD2 matches at 11 bases. This CDR3 is 16 amino acids long. The V gene's germline CDR1 is ENHRY and CDR2 SYGVKD. V lost 7 bases to trimming and J lost 6 bases; unmatched junction nucleotides: 11. CDR3 residues: CAIINLTSGRGNEQFF. CDR3 sequence (DNA): TGTGCCATCATTAACCTTACTAGCGGGAGAGGCAATGAGCAGTTCTTC.

The CDR3 DNA reads as TGCAGTGCTAGAAGTTGGGACAGGGACCCCGAGCAGTACTTC. It specifies CSARSWDRDPEQYF. V usage is TRBV20-1 and J usage is TRBJ2-5; 9 positions agree with TRBD1. The DNA matches TRBJ2-7 better at its end, which makes the J call doubtful. This CDR3 region has 14 residues. CDR1 is DFQATT and CDR2 is SNEGSKA in the germline V gene (reference sequence).

The gene calls are TRBV12-3 or TRBV12-4 and TRBJ2-7; TRBD1 matches 11 bases. The J call may be incorrect, as the DNA end agrees better with TRBJ2-5. The CDR3 covers 15 residues. CDR3 amino acids: CASRPLGQGEKTQYF. DNA for the CDR3: TGTGCCAGCAGGCCCCTGGGACAGGGGGAAAAGACCCAGTACTTC.

The chain uses TRBV3-1 and TRBJ1-1; D possibly corresponds to TRBD1 (5 bases). Looked up from germline, CDR1 is LGHDT and CDR2 is YNNKEL (reference sequence). The CDR3 spans 15 residues. V lost 6 bases to trimming and J lost 4 bases, with 18 bases between them. CDR3 sequence (DNA): TGTGCCAGCAGTCAAACCATTGACAGCCTCACTGAAGCTTTCTTT. Protein product: CASSQTIDSLTEAFF.